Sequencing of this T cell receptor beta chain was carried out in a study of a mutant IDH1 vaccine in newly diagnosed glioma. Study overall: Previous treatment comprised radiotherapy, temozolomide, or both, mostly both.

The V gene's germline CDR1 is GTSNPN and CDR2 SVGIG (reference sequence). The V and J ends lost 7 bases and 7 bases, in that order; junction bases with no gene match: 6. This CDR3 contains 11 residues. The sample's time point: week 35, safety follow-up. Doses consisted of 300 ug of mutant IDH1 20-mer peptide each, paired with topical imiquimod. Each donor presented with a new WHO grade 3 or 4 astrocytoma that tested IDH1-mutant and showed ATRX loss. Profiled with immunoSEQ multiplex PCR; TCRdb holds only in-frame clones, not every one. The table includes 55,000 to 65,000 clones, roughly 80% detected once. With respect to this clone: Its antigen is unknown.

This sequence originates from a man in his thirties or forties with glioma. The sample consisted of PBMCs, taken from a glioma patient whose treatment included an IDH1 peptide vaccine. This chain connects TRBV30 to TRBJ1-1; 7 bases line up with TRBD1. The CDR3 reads CASNRGFEAFF. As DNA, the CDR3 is TGTGCCTCTAACAGGGGATTTGAAGCTTTCTTT.